The 14 T cell receptor beta chains presented below share a single source sample, sequenced in a study of T cell repertoires in cytomegalovirus infection (dated by TCRdb to the late 2010s). The reads were generated on an Illumina HiSeq 1500. The public reads were reanalyzed by TCRdb: fastp trimming at Q25, MiXCR alignment, in-frame beta chains only. Rows with a matching CDR3 protein are joined into one entry that keeps the most common DNA and genes. Within this sample are around 550,000 distinct CDR3 sequences, with about 25% of them counted one time only. In total, the top ten clones hold roughly 13% of the sample. The sequencing sample was made of PBMCs. The receptors come from a human donor in good health (CMV status not recorded). Some clones in this sample may be carry-over from other donors' samples.

This clonotype has ten or more counts. The J gene is TRBJ1-1, the V gene TRBV4-1, with 9 bases that match TRBD1. V shed 1 base and J 10 bases; nucleotides not matched to a gene: 7. The CDR3 is made up of 14 amino acids. Germline V gene data show CDR1 as MGHRA and CDR2 as YSYEKL. The CDR3 spells CASSQGEQGARAFF. As DNA, the CDR3 is TGCGCCAGCAGCCAAGGCGAACAGGGGGCGCGAGCTTTCTTT.

V and J are TRBV11-2 and TRBJ2-1, with a possible D match to TRBD2 (5 bases). Germline V gene sequence: CDR1 SGHAT, CDR2 FQNNGV. V lost 5 bases, J lost 3 bases, and 14 bases lay in between. The CDR3 is made up of 15 amino acids. CDR3 protein: CASSPSTRIYNEQFF. In DNA form, the CDR3 reads TGTGCCAGCAGCCCGTCCACTAGGATCTACAATGAGCAGTTCTTC.

The chain couples TRBV14 to TRBJ2-5; D is possibly TRBD2 (6 bases). Germline V gives CDR1 SGHDN, CDR2 FVKESK. Trimming stripped 1 base from V and 4 bases from J, with 13 bases between. There are 15 residues in the CDR3. CDR3 in amino acids: CASSQVGTLVETQYF. The CDR3 DNA is TGTGCCAGCAGCCAAGTTGGGACTTTAGTAGAGACCCAGTACTTC.

The rearrangement joins TRBV6-6 to TRBJ1-5, with a tentative D call TRBD1 (5 bases). Trimming took 7 bases from V and 2 from J, leaving 12 bases between them. CDR1 MNHNY and CDR2 SVGAGI come from the germline V gene (reference sequence). This CDR3 region has 14 residues. The CDR3 DNA is TGTGCCAGCATACCAGGGTTTGGCAATCAGCCCCAGCATTTT. This gives the protein CASIPGFGNQPQHF.

In its sample, this clonotype was seen a few times. The CDR3 nucleotides read TGCGCCAGCAGTGAGGCTGTAGGTAACAGGGGGAATGAGCAGTTCTTC. This sequence encodes CASSEAVGNRGNEQFF. The chain links TRBV10-2 to TRBJ2-1; 8 bases align to TRBD1. Losses at the gene ends were 2 bases for V and 7 bases for J; bases not matched to a gene: 10. CDR3 length: 16 residues. CDR1 is WSHSY and CDR2 is SAAADI in the germline V gene.

V and J are TRBV7-9 and TRBJ1-5, with 10 bases lining up with TRBD1. V lost 5 bases, J lost 5 bases, and 9 bases stayed unmatched. Germline lookup yields CDR1 SEHNR and CDR2 FQNEAQ (reference sequence). The CDR3 spans 16 residues. CDR3: CASSHFGTGVDQPQHF. As DNA, the CDR3 is TGTGCCAGCAGCCATTTCGGGACAGGGGTGGATCAGCCCCAGCATTTT.

The rearrangement joins TRBV28 to TRBJ1-1, with D possibly matching TRBD1 (6 bases). V lost 6 bases, J lost 3 bases, and 14 bases lay in between. This CDR3 comprises 14 residues. Germline V lookup: CDR1 MDHEN, CDR2 SYDVKM. As DNA, the CDR3 is TGTGCCAGCAGCCTTCCGGACAGAGACACTGAAGCTTTCTTT. This translates into CASSLPDRDTEAFF.

This clonotype came up a few times. The gene calls are TRBV28 and TRBJ2-5; D is perhaps TRBD2 (5 bases). This CDR3 is built from 13 residues. CDR1 is MDHEN, CDR2 SYDVKM, per germline. Between the trimmed V and J ends, which lost 2 bases and 9 bases, there was a span of 13 bases. DNA for the CDR3: TGTGCCAGCAGTTTACCGGCGGGTCTGTCCCAGTACTTC. It is translated as CASSLPAGLSQYF.

This chain connects TRBV28 to TRBJ1-3; D unclear. Germline V CDR1 and CDR2: MDHEN, SYDVKM. Trimming took 7 bases from V and 3 from J, leaving 13 bases between them. The CDR3 runs 14 residues. As DNA, the CDR3 is TGTGCCAGCACACATAGTACCCATGGAAACACCATATATTTT. It yields the protein CASTHSTHGNTIYF.

The rearrangement links TRBV6-5 to TRBJ1-2; D gene uncertain. This CDR3 has 13 amino acids. Germline V gene data show CDR1 as MNHEY and CDR2 as SVGAGI. V dropped 4 bases and J dropped 2 bases, with 8 bases sitting between them. The CDR3 DNA reads TGTGCCAGCAGTTCCGGACGGAACTATGGCTACACCTTC. It translates to CASSSGRNYGYTF.

This clonotype has a single count. The chain joins TRBV28 to TRBJ2-5, with D possibly TRBD1 on 5 matching bases. Trimming pared 5 bases from V and 5 bases from J, leaving 18 bases between. The CDR3 sequence is 15 residues long. CDR1 is MDHEN, CDR2 SYDVKM, per germline. CDR3 DNA: TGTGCCAGCAGTCCCCACTTGGGGCCTAGGGAGACCCAGTACTTC. It translates to CASSPHLGPRETQYF.

As regards this clonotype: The junction differs from germline at one of its ends, possibly a read error. The J gene is TRBJ2-6, the V gene TRBV6-8, with unresolved D. The V gene's germline CDR1 is MNHGY and CDR2 SAAAGT. CDR3 length: 17 residues. The CDR3 nucleotides are TGTGCCGGCAGTCGTCTCTCCCCGAACTCTGGGGCCAACGTCCTGACTTTC. Protein sequence: CAGSRLSPNSGANVLTF.

This clonotype was observed a few times. This sequence joins TRBV6-2 or TRBV6-3 and TRBJ2-1; TRBD2 might be the D (6 bases). Germline V CDR1 and CDR2: MNHEY, SVGEGT. The V gene lost 6 bases and the J gene lost 7 bases, with 19 bases spanning the gap. This CDR3 comprises 15 residues. Here the CDR3 DNA reads TGTGCCAGCAGCCACTCCGGGGGTTTTAGGAATGAGCAGTTCTTC. As protein: CASSHSGGFRNEQFF.

V is TRBV18 and J is TRBJ2-3; TRBD2 might be the D (5 bases). The CDR3 has 15 amino acids. Trimming pared 3 bases from V and 3 bases from J, leaving 13 bases between. The germline V gene encodes CDR1 KGHSH and CDR2 LQKENI. As DNA, the CDR3 is TGTGCCAGCTCACCCAGTAGGCCGGGGACAGATACGCAGTATTTT. It translates to CASSPSRPGTDTQYF. Full variable domain (remainder filled in from reference TRBV18 and TRBJ2-3): NAGVMQNPRHLVRRRGQEARLRCSPMKGHSHVYWYRQLPEEGLKFMVYLQKENIIDESGMPKERFSAEFPKEGPSILRIQQVVRGDSAAYFCASSPSRPGTDTQYFGPGTRLTVL.